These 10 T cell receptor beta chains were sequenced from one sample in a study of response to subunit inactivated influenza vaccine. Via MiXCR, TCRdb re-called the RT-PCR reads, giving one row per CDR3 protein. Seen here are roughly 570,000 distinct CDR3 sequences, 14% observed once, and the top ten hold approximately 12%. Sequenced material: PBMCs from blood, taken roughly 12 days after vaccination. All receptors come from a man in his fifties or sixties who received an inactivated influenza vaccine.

The DNA for the CDR3 is TGTGCCAGCAGCTTTCCGGGACTACCCCGTGCAGATACGCAGTATTTT. This translates into CASSFPGLPRADTQYF. The chain links TRBV5-6 to TRBJ2-3; 7 bases line up with TRBD2. Germline V lookup: CDR1 SGHDT, CDR2 YYEEEE. There are 16 residues in the CDR3. Losses at the gene ends were 2 bases for V and 4 bases for J; bases not matched to a gene: 10.

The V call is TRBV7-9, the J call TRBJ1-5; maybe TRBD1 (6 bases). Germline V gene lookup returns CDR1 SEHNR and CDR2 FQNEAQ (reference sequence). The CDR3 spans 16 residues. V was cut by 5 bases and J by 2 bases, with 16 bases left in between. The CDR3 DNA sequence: TGTGCCAGCAGCCCCTTAACAGGGCGAGGCAATCAGCCCCAGCATTTT. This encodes CASSPLTGRGNQPQHF.

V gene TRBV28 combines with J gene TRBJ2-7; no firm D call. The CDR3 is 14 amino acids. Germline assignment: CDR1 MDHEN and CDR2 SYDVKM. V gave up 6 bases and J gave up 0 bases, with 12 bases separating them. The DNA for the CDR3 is TGTGCCAGCAGCCCCTCCGGAAACTCCTACGAGCAGTACTTC. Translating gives CASSPSGNSYEQYF.

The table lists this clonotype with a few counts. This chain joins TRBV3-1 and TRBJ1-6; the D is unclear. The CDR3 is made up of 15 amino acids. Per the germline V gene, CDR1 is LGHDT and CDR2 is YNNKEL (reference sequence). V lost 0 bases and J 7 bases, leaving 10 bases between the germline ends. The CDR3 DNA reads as TGTGCCAGCAGCCAAGATTCCTTGGCCAATTCACCCCTCCACTTT. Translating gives CASSQDSLANSPLHF. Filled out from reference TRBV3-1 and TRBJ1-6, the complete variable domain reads DTAVSQTPKYLVTQMGNDKSIKCEQNLGHDTMYWYKQDSKKFLKIMFSYNNKELIINETVPNRFSPKSPDKAHLNLHINSLELGDSAVYFCASSQDSLANSPLHFGNGTRLTVT.

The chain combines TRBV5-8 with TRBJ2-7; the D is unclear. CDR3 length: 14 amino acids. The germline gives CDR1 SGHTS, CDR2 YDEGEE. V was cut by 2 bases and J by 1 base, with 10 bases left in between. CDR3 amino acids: CASSFRTVSYEQYF. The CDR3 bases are TGTGCCAGCAGCTTCCGAACAGTTTCCTACGAGCAGTACTTC. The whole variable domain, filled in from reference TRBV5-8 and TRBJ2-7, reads EAGVTQSPTHLIKTRGQQATLRCSPISGHTSVYWYQQALGLGLQFLLWYDEGEERNRGNFPPRFSGRQFPNYSSELNVNALELEDSALYLCASSFRTVSYEQYFGPGTRLTVT.

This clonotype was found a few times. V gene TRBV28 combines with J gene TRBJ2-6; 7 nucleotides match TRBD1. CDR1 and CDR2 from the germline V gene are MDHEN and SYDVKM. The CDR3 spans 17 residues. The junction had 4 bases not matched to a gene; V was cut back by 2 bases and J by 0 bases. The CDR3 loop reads CASSLRTGSSGANVLTF. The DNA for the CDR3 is TGTGCCAGCAGTTTAAGGACAGGATCCTCTGGGGCCAACGTCCTGACTTTC.

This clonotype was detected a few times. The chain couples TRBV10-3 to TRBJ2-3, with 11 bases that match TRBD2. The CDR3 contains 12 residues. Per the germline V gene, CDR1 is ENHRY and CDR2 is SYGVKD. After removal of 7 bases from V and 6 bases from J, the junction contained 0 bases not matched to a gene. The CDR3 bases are TGTGCCATCACTAGCGGGGGGGATACGCAGTATTTT. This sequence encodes CAITSGGDTQYF.

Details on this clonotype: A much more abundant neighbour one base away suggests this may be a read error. CDR3: CATSLDDSYSPLHF. CDR3 DNA: TGTGCCACCAGCCTAGATGACAGCTATTCACCCCTCCACTTT. The V and J genes are TRBV11-1 and TRBJ1-6, with a tentative D call TRBD1 (5 bases). The CDR3 covers 14 residues. The germline CDR1 and CDR2 sequences are SGHAT and FQDESV (reference sequence).

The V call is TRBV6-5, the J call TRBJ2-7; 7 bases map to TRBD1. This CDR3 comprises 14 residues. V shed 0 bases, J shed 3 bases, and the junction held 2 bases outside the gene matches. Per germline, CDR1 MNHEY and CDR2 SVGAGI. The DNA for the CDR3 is TGTGCCAGCAGTTACTCAACAGGGGACTACGAGCAGTACTTC. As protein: CASSYSTGDYEQYF.

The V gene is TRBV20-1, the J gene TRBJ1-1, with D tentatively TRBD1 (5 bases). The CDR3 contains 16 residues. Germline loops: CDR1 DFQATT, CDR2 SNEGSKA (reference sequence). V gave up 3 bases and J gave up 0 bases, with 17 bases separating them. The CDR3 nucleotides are TGCAGTGCTAGCCAGGGTGGTCCCCGCTTGAACACTGAAGCTTTCTTT. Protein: CSASQGGPRLNTEAFF.